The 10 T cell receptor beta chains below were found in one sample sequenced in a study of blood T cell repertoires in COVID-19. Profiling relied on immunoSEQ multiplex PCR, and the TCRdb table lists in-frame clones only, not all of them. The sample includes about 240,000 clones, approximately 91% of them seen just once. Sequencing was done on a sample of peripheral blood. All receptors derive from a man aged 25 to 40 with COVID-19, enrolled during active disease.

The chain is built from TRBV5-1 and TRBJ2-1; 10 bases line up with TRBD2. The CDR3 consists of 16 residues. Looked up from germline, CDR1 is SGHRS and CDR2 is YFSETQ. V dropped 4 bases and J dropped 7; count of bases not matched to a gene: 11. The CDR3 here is CASSPTTSGEGNEQFF. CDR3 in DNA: TGCGCCAGCAGCCCGACTACTAGCGGGGAAGGGAATGAGCAGTTCTTC.

The CDR3 region is CASSQLGGASYGYTF. CDR3 in DNA: TGTGCCAGCAGCCAGCTTGGAGGGGCTTCCTATGGCTACACCTTC. The chain combines TRBV14 with TRBJ1-2, with D maybe TRBD1 (5 bases). Germline assignment: CDR1 SGHDN and CDR2 FVKESK. Trimming stripped 3 bases from V and 4 bases from J, with 15 bases between. This CDR3 is 15 amino acids long.

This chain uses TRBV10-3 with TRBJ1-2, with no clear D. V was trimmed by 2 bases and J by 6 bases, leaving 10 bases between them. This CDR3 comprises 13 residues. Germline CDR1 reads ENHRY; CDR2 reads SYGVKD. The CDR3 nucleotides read TGTGCCATCAGTGAGCCCGGGAGGGATGGCTACACCTTC. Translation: CAISEPGRDGYTF.

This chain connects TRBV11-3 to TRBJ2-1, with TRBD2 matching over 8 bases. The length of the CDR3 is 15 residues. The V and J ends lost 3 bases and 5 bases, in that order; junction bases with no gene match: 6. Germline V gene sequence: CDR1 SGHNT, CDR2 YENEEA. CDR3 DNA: TGTGCCAGCAGCTTGGGGCGGGGGGCCAACAATGAGCAGTTCTTC. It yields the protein CASSLGRGANNEQFF. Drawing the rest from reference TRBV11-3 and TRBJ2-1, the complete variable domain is EAGVVQSPRYKIIEKKQPVAFWCNPISGHNTLYWYLQNLGQGPELLIRYENEEAVDDSQLPKDRFSAERLKGVDSTLKIQPAELGDSAVYLCASSLGRGANNEQFFGPGTRLTVL.

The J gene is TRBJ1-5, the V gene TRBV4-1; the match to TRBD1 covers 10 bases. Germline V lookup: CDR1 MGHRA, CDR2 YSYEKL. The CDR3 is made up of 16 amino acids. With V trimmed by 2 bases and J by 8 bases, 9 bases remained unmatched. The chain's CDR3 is CASSQWTTGGIEPQHF. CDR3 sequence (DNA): TGCGCCAGCAGCCAATGGACGACAGGGGGCATTGAGCCCCAGCATTTT.

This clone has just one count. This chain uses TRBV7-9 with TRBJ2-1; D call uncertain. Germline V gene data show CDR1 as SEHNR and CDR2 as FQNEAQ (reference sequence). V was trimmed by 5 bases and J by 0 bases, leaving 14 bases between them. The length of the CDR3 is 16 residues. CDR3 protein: CASSPYTMSSYNEQFF. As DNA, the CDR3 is TGTGCCAGCAGCCCATACACTATGAGCTCCTACAATGAGCAGTTCTTC.

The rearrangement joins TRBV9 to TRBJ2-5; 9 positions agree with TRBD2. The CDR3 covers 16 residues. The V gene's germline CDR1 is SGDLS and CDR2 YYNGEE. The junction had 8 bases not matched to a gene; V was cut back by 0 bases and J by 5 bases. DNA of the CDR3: TGTGCCAGCAGCGTAGGAGGGTCTAGCGGGGTCGAGACCCAGTACTTC. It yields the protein CASSVGGSSGVETQYF.

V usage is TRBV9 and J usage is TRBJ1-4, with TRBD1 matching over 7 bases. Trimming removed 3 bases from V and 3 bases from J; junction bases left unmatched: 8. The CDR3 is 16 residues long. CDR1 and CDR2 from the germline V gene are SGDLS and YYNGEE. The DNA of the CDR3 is TGTGCCAGCAGCGGGGGACAGCCGAACGCTAATGAAAAACTGTTTTTT. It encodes CASSGGQPNANEKLFF.

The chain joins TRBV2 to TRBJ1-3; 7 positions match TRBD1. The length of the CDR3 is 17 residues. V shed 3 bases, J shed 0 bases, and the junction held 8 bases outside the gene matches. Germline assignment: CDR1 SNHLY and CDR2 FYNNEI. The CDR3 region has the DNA TGTGCCAGCAGTGATCCCCTACAGGGGATCTCTGGAAACACCATATATTTT. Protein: CASSDPLQGISGNTIYF.

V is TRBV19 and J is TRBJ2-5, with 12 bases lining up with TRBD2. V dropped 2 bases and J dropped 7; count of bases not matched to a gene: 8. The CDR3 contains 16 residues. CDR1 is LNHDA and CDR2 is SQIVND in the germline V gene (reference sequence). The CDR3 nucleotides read TGTGCCAGTAGTATAAGATCGTCTAGCGGGGGGGCGACCCAGTACTTC. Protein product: CASSIRSSSGGATQYF.